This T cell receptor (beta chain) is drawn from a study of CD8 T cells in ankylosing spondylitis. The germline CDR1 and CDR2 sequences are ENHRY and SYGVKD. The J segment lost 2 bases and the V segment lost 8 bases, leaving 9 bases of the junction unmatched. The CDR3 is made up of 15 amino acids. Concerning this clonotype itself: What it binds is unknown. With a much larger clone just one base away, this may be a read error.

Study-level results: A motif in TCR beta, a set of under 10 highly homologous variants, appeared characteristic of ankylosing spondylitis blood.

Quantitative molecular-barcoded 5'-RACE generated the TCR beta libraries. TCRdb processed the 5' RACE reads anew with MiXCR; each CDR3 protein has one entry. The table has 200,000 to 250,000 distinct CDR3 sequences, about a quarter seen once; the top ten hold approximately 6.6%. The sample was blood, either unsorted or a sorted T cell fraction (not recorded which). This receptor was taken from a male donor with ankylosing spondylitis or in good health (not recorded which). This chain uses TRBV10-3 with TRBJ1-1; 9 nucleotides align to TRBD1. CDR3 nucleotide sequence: TGTGCCATCGGAGGGAGGACAGGGGATAACACTGAAGCTTTCTTT. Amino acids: CAIGGRTGDNTEAFF.